These 31 T cell receptor beta chains came from one sample sequenced in a study of blood T cell repertoires in COVID-19. The repertoire was sequenced with immunoSEQ multiplex PCR; TCRdb's copy has only in-frame clones and lacks some. Among 300,000 to 350,000 clones listed, about 92% were seen once. Input material: peripheral blood. These receptors were taken from a woman aged 60-75 years with COVID-19, enrolled during active disease.

The V and J genes are TRBV6-5 and TRBJ1-2; 9 positions agree with TRBD1. Trimming at V came to 6 bases and at J to 8 bases, leaving 4 bases not matched to a gene. The CDR3 consists of 12 residues. The V gene's germline CDR1 is MNHEY and CDR2 SVGAGI. CDR3 residues: CASSRTGVGYTF. CDR3 nucleotides: TGTGCCAGCAGCAGGACAGGGGTCGGCTACACCTTC.

The chain links TRBV6-6 to TRBJ1-5, with 9 bases fitting TRBD1. Trimming removed 5 bases from V and 2 bases from J; junction bases left unmatched: 10. The CDR3 runs 17 residues. Germline lookup yields CDR1 MNHNY and CDR2 SVGAGI (reference sequence). CDR3 sequence: CASSPMTGGRGNQPQHF. CDR3 nucleotide sequence: TGTGCCAGCAGTCCGATGACAGGGGGACGTGGCAATCAGCCCCAGCATTTT.

This clone was recorded a few times. The genes are TRBV27 and TRBJ1-1, with D perhaps matching TRBD1 (5 bases). Germline V gene sequence: CDR1 MNHEY, CDR2 SMNVEV (reference sequence). The germline V and J ends were trimmed by 5 bases and 3 bases, with 13 bases remaining between them. CDR3 size: 14 residues. In nucleotides, the CDR3 is TGTGCCAGCAGTCCTAAAGGGGCCCACACTGAAGCTTTCTTT. This gives the protein CASSPKGAHTEAFF.

As DNA, the CDR3 is TGTGCCAGCAGCCCAACCGGGACTAGAAGTGTCAATGAGCAGTTCTTC. This codes for CASSPTGTRSVNEQFF. The V gene is TRBV7-3, the J gene TRBJ2-1, with TRBD2 identical over 8 bases. The CDR3 is 16 amino acids. CDR1 is SGHTA, CDR2 FQGTGA, per germline. V lost 5 bases to trimming and J lost 6 bases; unmatched junction nucleotides: 12.

The chain links TRBV5-1 to TRBJ1-4; TRBD1 matches at 8 bases. The CDR3 runs 14 residues. From germline, CDR1 is SGHRS and CDR2 YFSETQ. V lost 0 bases, J lost 9 bases, and 4 bases stayed unmatched. The CDR3: CASSLAGGDQKLFF. As DNA, the CDR3 is TGCGCCAGCAGCTTGGCAGGGGGCGATCAAAAACTGTTTTTT.

This chain connects TRBV29-1 to TRBJ2-5, with D possibly being TRBD1 (5 bases). The germline CDR1 and CDR2 sequences are SQVTM and ANQGSEA. The CDR3 is 16 residues long. V was pared by 0 bases and J by 7 bases, with 21 bases between. The chain's CDR3 is CSVEDRSETARGTQYF. CDR3 in DNA: TGCAGCGTTGAAGATCGGTCGGAGACAGCGAGAGGGACCCAGTACTTC.

The V and J genes are TRBV6-5 and TRBJ1-2, with TRBD1 as a possible D gene (5 bases). The CDR3 has 13 residues. The germline gives CDR1 MNHEY, CDR2 SVGAGI. Trimming took off 7 bases at V and 2 bases at J, with 11 bases between the two ends. The CDR3 DNA reads TGTGCCAGCACCGCTCAGGGAAACTATGGCTACACCTTC. It encodes CASTAQGNYGYTF.

V is TRBV15 and J is TRBJ1-4; D gene ambiguous. V dropped 0 bases and J dropped 6 bases, with 8 bases sitting between them. CDR3 length equals 14 residues. Germline V gene sequence: CDR1 LNHNV, CDR2 YYDKDF (reference sequence). The DNA for the CDR3 is TGTGCCACCAGCAGAGATAAACCGGATGAAAAACTGTTTTTT. Translating gives CATSRDKPDEKLFF.

The table lists this clone with a few counts. The rearrangement joins TRBV4-2 to TRBJ2-6, with 9 bases that match TRBD1. The CDR3 runs 20 residues. The germline CDR1 and CDR2 sequences are LGHNA and YNFKEQ. The junction had 17 bases not matched to a gene; V was cut back by 6 bases and J by 2 bases. CDR3 sequence: CASRKYSAGQGDPGANVLTF. CDR3 in DNA: TGTGCCAGCAGGAAATACTCGGCGGGACAGGGAGACCCTGGGGCCAACGTCCTGACTTTC.

This rearrangement joins TRBV7-3 to TRBJ1-1; D is uncertain. Trimming left V 1 base short and J 3 bases short, with 6 bases between. The CDR3 sequence is 13 residues long. From germline, CDR1 is SGHTA and CDR2 FQGTGA. Here the CDR3 reads CASSLKRDTEAFF. CDR3 coding DNA: TGTGCCAGCAGCTTAAAGAGGGACACTGAAGCTTTCTTT.

V usage is TRBV6-6 and J usage is TRBJ2-3, with 12 positions matching TRBD2. Trimming took 5 bases from V and 5 from J; bases not matched to a gene: 5. Germline lookup yields CDR1 MNHNY and CDR2 SVGAGI (reference sequence). This CDR3 spans 15 amino acids. CDR3 sequence: CASSTSGGQEDTQYF. CDR3 in DNA: TGTGCCAGCAGTACTAGCGGGGGGCAGGAAGATACGCAGTATTTT.

This clone was picked up one time. The V call is TRBV12-3 or TRBV12-4, the J call TRBJ1-1, with a tentative D call TRBD1 (6 bases). V lost 5 bases, J lost 1 base, and 8 bases lay in between. CDR3 length: 13 amino acids. The CDR3 bases are TGTGCCAGCAGTGCACAGGGGAACACTGAAGCTTTCTTT. Translating gives CASSAQGNTEAFF.

The gene calls are TRBV6-5 and TRBJ2-2; tentatively, D is TRBD2 (7 bases). The V and J ends lost 6 bases and 4 bases respectively, with 15 bases between them. Germline V gives CDR1 MNHEY, CDR2 SVGAGI. The CDR3 is made up of 15 amino acids. The CDR3 nucleotides read TGTGCCAGCAGAGGCGGGGGCAGGGGCACCGGGGAGCTGTTTTTT. Protein: CASRGGGRGTGELFF.

This clone appeared once. V and J are TRBV29-1 and TRBJ1-1; 7 bases match TRBD1. After removal of 8 bases from V and 1 base from J, the junction contained 10 bases not matched to a gene. The CDR3 runs 14 residues. Germline V lookup: CDR1 SQVTM, CDR2 ANQGSEA. CDR3 sequence reads: CSMLTGVRNTEAFF. The DNA of the CDR3 is TGCAGCATGCTTACAGGGGTGAGGAACACTGAAGCTTTCTTT.

The chain joins TRBV5-1 to TRBJ2-7; 10 bases match TRBD1. Germline CDR1 SGHRS, CDR2 YFSETQ. The ends lost 4 bases at V and 2 bases at J; junction bases unmatched: 9. The CDR3 has 16 amino acids. The CDR3: CASSVLPGQGTYEQYF. Here the CDR3 DNA reads TGCGCCAGCAGCGTACTACCGGGACAGGGGACCTACGAGCAGTACTTC.

This clone was detected once. The CDR3 here is CASSRLNRGSGNTIYF. The CDR3 DNA reads as TGTGCCAGCAGCCGATTGAACAGGGGATCTGGAAACACCATATATTTT. The genes are TRBV7-8 and TRBJ1-3; 7 nucleotides agree with TRBD1. The V and J ends lost 5 bases and 1 base, in that order; junction bases with no gene match: 8. Germline CDR1 SGHVS, CDR2 FQNEAQ. This CDR3 is 16 amino acids long.

In this sample, this clone turned up a few times. The chain joins TRBV7-9 to TRBJ1-6, with 8 bases matching TRBD1. The CDR3 sequence is 14 residues long. CDR1 and CDR2 from the germline V gene are SEHNR and FQNEAQ (reference sequence). Germline trimming cut 5 bases from V and 8 bases from J; bases unmatched to any gene: 5. In DNA form, the CDR3 reads TGTGCCAGCAGCGCGGGACAGGCGGATTCACCCCTCCACTTT. Its translation is CASSAGQADSPLHF.

The rearrangement uses TRBV18 and TRBJ1-2; the D gene is possibly TRBD1 (6 bases). From germline, CDR1 is KGHSH and CDR2 LQKENI. Trimming removed 2 bases from V and 5 bases from J, with 15 bases in between. CDR3 size: 15 residues. The CDR3 DNA follows: TGTGCCAGCTCACCAACGGGACAACGAGAATATGGCTACACCTTC. It specifies CASSPTGQREYGYTF. Drawing the rest from reference TRBV18 and TRBJ1-2, the complete variable domain is NAGVMQNPRHLVRRRGQEARLRCSPMKGHSHVYWYRQLPEEGLKFMVYLQKENIIDESGMPKERFSAEFPKEGPSILRIQQVVRGDSAAYFCASSPTGQREYGYTFGSGTRLTVV.

The rearrangement uses TRBV2 and TRBJ1-1; 8 nucleotides match TRBD1. Germline V lookup: CDR1 SNHLY, CDR2 FYNNEI. Losses at the gene ends were 7 bases for V and 4 bases for J; bases not matched to a gene: 11. The CDR3 spans 15 residues. CDR3 coding DNA: TGTGCCAGCAAAGGATGGACAGGGTCCGGCACTGAAGCTTTCTTT. Translation: CASKGWTGSGTEAFF.

The genes are TRBV4-1 and TRBJ1-2; no definite D call. Germline V lookup: CDR1 MGHRA, CDR2 YSYEKL. The CDR3 has 15 residues. Trimming removed 0 bases at V and 0 bases at J, with 8 bases between. CDR3 in amino acids: CASSQERGANYGYTF. Here the CDR3 DNA reads TGCGCCAGCAGCCAAGAGCGGGGAGCTAACTATGGCTACACCTTC.

J is TRBJ2-7 and V is TRBV5-1; TRBD1 agrees at 8 bases. V was clipped by 7 bases and J by 6 bases; unmatched bases: 12. Germline assignment: CDR1 SGHRS and CDR2 YFSETQ. The CDR3 is 14 amino acids. Here the CDR3 DNA reads TGCGCCAGCTGCCTGTTTCAGGGGGCGAGCGAGCAGTACTTC. This translates into CASCLFQGASEQYF.

The V and J genes are TRBV19 and TRBJ2-1, with a possible D match to TRBD1 (5 bases). The CDR3 has 14 amino acids. V gave up 3 bases and J gave up 6 bases, with 12 bases separating them. Germline assignment: CDR1 LNHDA and CDR2 SQIVND (reference sequence). CDR3 in DNA: TGTGCCAGTAGTATGTCTAGGGGAAGCAATGAGCAGTTCTTC. It encodes CASSMSRGSNEQFF.

This rearrangement joins TRBV5-1 to TRBJ2-3; 10 bases are shared with TRBD2. Germline V gene lookup returns CDR1 SGHRS and CDR2 YFSETQ. The CDR3 is 16 amino acids. Trimming cost V 0 bases and J 2 bases; bases outside gene matches: 3. The CDR3 region is CASSLASGGLTDTQYF. The CDR3 DNA reads TGCGCCAGCAGCTTGGCTAGCGGGGGCCTCACAGATACGCAGTATTTT.

The rearrangement joins TRBV15 to TRBJ1-2, with TRBD1 matching 7 bases. Germline lookup yields CDR1 LNHNV and CDR2 YYDKDF (reference sequence). The length of the CDR3 is 16 residues. The J segment lost 0 bases and the V segment lost 6 bases, leaving 10 bases of the junction unmatched. The CDR3 sequence is CATRTVFRGTNYGYTF. In DNA, the CDR3 is TGTGCCACCAGGACGGTCTTCAGGGGGACTAACTATGGCTACACCTTC.

The chain uses TRBV5-1 and TRBJ1-5; unclear D gene. The ends were cut back, 4 bases at V and 7 bases at J, with 15 bases in the middle. Germline V gene data show CDR1 as SGHRS and CDR2 as YFSETQ. This CDR3 contains 14 residues. The CDR3 region has the DNA TGCGCCAGCAGCCTAAACTGGTTCGGGCAGCCCCAGCATTTT. Translation: CASSLNWFGQPQHF.

V is TRBV19 and J is TRBJ1-2; TRBD1 aligns across 7 bases. J was trimmed by 4 bases and V by 6 bases; bases with no gene match: 5. Germline V gene data show CDR1 as LNHDA and CDR2 as SQIVND (reference sequence). The CDR3 sequence is 13 residues long. The CDR3 sequence: CASSSGGRYGYTF. The CDR3 nucleotides are TGTGCCAGTAGCTCAGGGGGTCGCTATGGCTACACCTTC.

V usage is TRBV24-1 and J usage is TRBJ2-3; D not resolved. The CDR3 is made up of 14 amino acids. Trimming removed 6 bases from V and 1 base from J, with 10 bases in between. Germline-derived CDR1 and CDR2 are KGHDR and SFDVKD. The CDR3 is CATSQSAGTDTQYF. CDR3 bases: TGTGCCACCAGTCAGTCCGCAGGCACAGATACGCAGTATTTT.

V gene TRBV3-1 (or the pseudogene TRBV3-2) combines with J gene TRBJ2-1; possibly TRBD2 for D (7 bases). Germline V gene lookup returns CDR1 LGHDT and CDR2 YNNKEL (reference sequence). The V end was cut by 4 bases, the J end by 1 base, with 17 bases between. This CDR3 comprises 17 residues. The CDR3 loop reads CASSRGSGGASYNEQFF. CDR3 nucleotides: TGTGCCAGCAGCCGAGGAAGTGGGGGGGCTTCCTACAATGAGCAGTTCTTC.

V gene TRBV6-5 combines with J gene TRBJ2-7; weak D call: TRBD2 (6 bases). Trimming stripped 6 bases from V and 3 bases from J, with 15 bases between. From germline, CDR1 is MNHEY and CDR2 SVGAGI. The CDR3 runs 14 residues. CDR3 nucleotides: TGTGCCAGCAGCCCGGAGGCGGGGAACTACGAGCAGTACTTC. Amino acid sequence: CASSPEAGNYEQYF.

The chain recombines TRBV7-2 with TRBJ1-6, with 7 bases matching TRBD1. V shed 1 base and J 11 bases; nucleotides not matched to a gene: 11. The CDR3 totals 16 residues. Germline values: CDR1 SGHTA, CDR2 FQGNSA. In nucleotides, the CDR3 is TGTGCCAGCAGCTTAGTTGGGACAGACGAATTCGCACCCCTCCACTTT. Translated: CASSLVGTDEFAPLHF.

The chain uses TRBV28 and TRBJ1-2; possible D gene TRBD1, 5 bases. The CDR3 length is 14 residues. Trimming removed 5 bases from V and 2 bases from J, with 12 bases in between. Germline V gives CDR1 MDHEN, CDR2 SYDVKM. The CDR3 nucleotides are TGTGCCAGCAGTCCCCTTGGACAAAACTATGGCTACACCTTC. Translation: CASSPLGQNYGYTF.